The 18 T cell receptor beta chains below were found in one sample sequenced in a study of cytomegalovirus exposure and HLA in healthy donors. Produced via immunoSEQ multiplex PCR; TCRdb's table is partial and in-frame only. The table includes over 200,000 clones, about nine tenths detected once. The sequencing sample was made of PBMCs. The origin of the receptors is a woman aged 18-29 years in good health and CMV-seropositive.

The rearrangement uses TRBV5-1 and TRBJ2-1; 11 bases are shared with TRBD1. Germline V gene lookup returns CDR1 SGHRS and CDR2 YFSETQ. The CDR3 has 15 amino acids. V shed 4 bases and J 3 bases; nucleotides not matched to a gene: 3. CDR3: CASSQGQGGYNEQFF. Written as DNA, the CDR3 is TGCGCCAGCAGCCAGGGACAGGGGGGCTACAATGAGCAGTTCTTC.

The chain combines TRBV18 with TRBJ2-2, with 8 positions matching TRBD1. CDR3 length: 14 amino acids. Germline-derived CDR1 and CDR2 are KGHSH and LQKENI. Germline trimming cut 3 bases from V and 4 bases from J; bases unmatched to any gene: 1. CDR3 residues: CASSPTGATGELFF. For the CDR3, the DNA is TGTGCCAGCTCACCGACAGGGGCCACCGGGGAGCTGTTTTTT.

This chain joins TRBV5-1 and TRBJ2-6; 7 bases align to TRBD1. V gave up 2 bases and J gave up 2 bases; unmatched junction bases: 1. Looked up from germline, CDR1 is SGHRS and CDR2 is YFSETQ. The length of the CDR3 is 15 residues. The CDR3 here is CASSLTGAGANVLTF. CDR3 sequence (DNA): TGCGCCAGCAGCTTAACAGGGGCTGGGGCCAACGTCCTGACTTTC. Using reference TRBV5-1 and TRBJ2-6 for the parts outside the CDR3, the full variable domain is KAGVTQTPRYLIKTRGQQVTLSCSPISGHRSVSWYQQTPGQGLQFLFEYFSETQRNKGNFPGRFSGRQFSNSRSEMNVSTLELGDSALYLCASSLTGAGANVLTFGAGSRLTVL.

The J gene is TRBJ2-1, the V gene TRBV10-2, with D possibly matching TRBD2 (7 bases). The CDR3 is made up of 16 amino acids. CDR1 is WSHSY and CDR2 is SAAADI in the germline V gene. Trimming cost V 3 bases and J 0 bases, with 12 bases left between them. DNA for the CDR3: TGCGCCAGCAGTGATTGGGCGGGGGCCTCCTACAATGAGCAGTTCTTC. Translation gives CASSDWAGASYNEQFF.

This clone was seen more than once but under ten times. This chain connects TRBV10-1 to TRBJ1-5; D not resolved. CDR1 and CDR2 (germline): WNHNN, SYGVQD (reference sequence). This CDR3 region has 15 residues. V lost 3 bases and J lost 5, with 14 bases in between. The CDR3 DNA reads TGCGCCAGCAGTGATGGGTCCCCTGGAGATCAGCCCCAGCATTTT. Translated: CASSDGSPGDQPQHF.

The V gene is TRBV15, the J gene TRBJ2-6, with 7 nucleotides matching TRBD1. Germline CDR1 and CDR2: LNHNV and YYDKDF (reference sequence). CDR3 length: 20 residues. V was pared by 0 bases and J by 0 bases, with 11 bases of the junction left unmatched. The CDR3 loop is CATSRDRDRSIHSGANVLTF. Here the CDR3 DNA reads TGTGCCACCAGCAGAGATAGGGACAGATCAATCCACTCTGGGGCCAACGTCCTGACTTTC.

The rearrangement links TRBV4-2 to TRBJ1-1; no clear D gene. V was shortened by 0 bases and J by 4 bases, with 15 bases between the two germline ends. The CDR3 consists of 16 residues. The germline CDR1 and CDR2 sequences are LGHNA and YNFKEQ. CDR3 region: CASSQEQGRSGTEAFF. The CDR3 DNA sequence: TGTGCCAGCAGCCAAGAACAAGGCCGGAGCGGCACTGAAGCTTTCTTT.

This rearrangement joins TRBV13 to TRBJ1-1; D gene uncertain. The ends were cut back, 0 bases at V and 1 base at J, with 12 bases in the middle. Germline V gives CDR1 PRHDT, CDR2 FYEKMQ (reference sequence). The CDR3 extends over 16 amino acids. The CDR3 DNA reads TGTGCCAGCAGCTTAGGGATTCGAACTTCGAACACTGAAGCTTTCTTT. Its protein is CASSLGIRTSNTEAFF.

The chain combines TRBV7-9 with TRBJ1-4; unclear D gene. CDR3 size: 15 residues. Trimming removed 5 bases at V and 1 base at J, with 11 bases between. From germline, CDR1 is SEHNR and CDR2 FQNEAQ (reference sequence). In DNA, the CDR3 is TGTGCCAGCAGCACCTACAGAGAAACTAATGAAAAACTGTTTTTT. This encodes CASSTYRETNEKLFF.

The chain employs TRBV19 and TRBJ2-3, with 9 bases that match TRBD1. This CDR3 region has 15 residues. The V gene end was trimmed by 1 base and the J gene end by 4 bases; junction bases not matched to a gene: 3. From germline, CDR1 is LNHDA and CDR2 SQIVND (reference sequence). The CDR3: CASSIGTGVADTQYF. DNA of the CDR3: TGTGCCAGTAGTATAGGGACAGGGGTCGCAGATACGCAGTATTTT.

J is TRBJ2-5 and V is TRBV7-9; D call uncertain. Germline CDR1 and CDR2: SEHNR and FQNEAQ (reference sequence). V was trimmed by 3 bases and J by 5 bases, leaving 10 bases between them. The CDR3 has 13 amino acids. In DNA form, the CDR3 reads TGTGCCAGCAGCTTCGCTAGTTATGAGACCCAGTACTTC. This gives the protein CASSFASYETQYF.

The chain recombines TRBV27 with TRBJ2-1, with 12 bases lining up with TRBD2. The CDR3 has 18 amino acids. Germline trimming cut 5 bases from V and 0 bases from J; bases unmatched to any gene: 8. Germline V gene lookup returns CDR1 MNHEY and CDR2 SMNVEV (reference sequence). CDR3 DNA sequence: TGTGCCAGCAGTCCCCTTGGACTAGCGGGGCGCTCCTACAATGAGCAGTTCTTC. It codes for CASSPLGLAGRSYNEQFF.

The V and J genes are TRBV29-1 and TRBJ2-7; D is perhaps TRBD1 (5 bases). Germline values: CDR1 SQVTM, CDR2 ANQGSEA. Trimming took off 6 bases at V and 4 bases at J, with 16 bases between the two ends. This CDR3 has 13 amino acids. The CDR3 bases are TGCAGCGTAATCTCGGGCAGGGCGTACGAGCAGTACTTC. Its translation: CSVISGRAYEQYF.

The chain carries TRBV7-2 and TRBJ2-1; TRBD1 agrees at 7 bases. Germline CDR1 and CDR2: SGHTA and FQGNSA. Germline trimming cut 1 base from V and 12 bases from J; bases unmatched to any gene: 9. The CDR3 totals 14 residues. CDR3 DNA: TGTGCCAGCAGCTTAGAACCAGGGGGTCGTTGGCAGTTCTTC. This translates into CASSLEPGGRWQFF.

This clone was counted a few times. The rearrangement links TRBV6-6 to TRBJ1-2; 10 bases map to TRBD1. With V trimmed by 5 bases and J by 6 bases, 9 bases remained unmatched. This CDR3 is 15 amino acids long. Per the germline V gene, CDR1 is MNHNY and CDR2 is SVGAGI (reference sequence). CDR3 sequence (DNA): TGTGCCAGCAGTCCCCCTCCCGACAGGGGGCATGGCTACACCTTC. Encoded protein: CASSPPPDRGHGYTF.

This sequence joins TRBV13 and TRBJ2-7; 9 positions match TRBD2. The CDR3 covers 15 residues. V shed 5 bases, J shed 3 bases, and the junction held 8 bases outside the gene matches. Germline CDR1 reads PRHDT; CDR2 reads FYEKMQ (reference sequence). This CDR3 is CASSPRGSGSYEQYF. CDR3 nucleotides: TGTGCCAGCAGCCCCCGGGGTAGCGGGAGCTACGAGCAGTACTTC.

CDR3 in amino acids: CAWSYLDRGSGYTF. The CDR3 DNA sequence: TGTGCCTGGAGTTACTTGGACAGGGGAAGTGGCTACACCTTC. This rearrangement joins TRBV30 to TRBJ1-2; 9 nucleotides align to TRBD1. CDR3 length equals 14 residues. J gave up 7 bases and V 2 bases, and 8 bases lay outside the gene matches. CDR1 and CDR2 (germline): GTSNPN, SVGIG (reference sequence).

As concerns this clone: The sample holds other DNA sequences that translate to the same CDR3. The chain has TRBV19 and TRBJ2-7; the D is unclear. The CDR3 has 15 residues. Deletions cut 3 bases from V and 2 bases from J, with 14 bases between. CDR1 is LNHDA and CDR2 is SQIVND in the germline V gene (reference sequence). The CDR3 sequence: CASSIVDSETYEQYF. The CDR3 coding sequence is TGTGCCAGTAGTATCGTCGACTCAGAGACCTACGAGCAGTACTTC. Full variable domain (missing parts from reference TRBV19 and TRBJ2-7): DGGITQSPKYLFRKEGQNVTLSCEQNLNHDAMYWYRQDPGQGLRLIYYSQIVNDFQKGDIAEGYSVSREKKESFPLTVTSAQKNPTAFYLCASSIVDSETYEQYFGPGTRLTVT.